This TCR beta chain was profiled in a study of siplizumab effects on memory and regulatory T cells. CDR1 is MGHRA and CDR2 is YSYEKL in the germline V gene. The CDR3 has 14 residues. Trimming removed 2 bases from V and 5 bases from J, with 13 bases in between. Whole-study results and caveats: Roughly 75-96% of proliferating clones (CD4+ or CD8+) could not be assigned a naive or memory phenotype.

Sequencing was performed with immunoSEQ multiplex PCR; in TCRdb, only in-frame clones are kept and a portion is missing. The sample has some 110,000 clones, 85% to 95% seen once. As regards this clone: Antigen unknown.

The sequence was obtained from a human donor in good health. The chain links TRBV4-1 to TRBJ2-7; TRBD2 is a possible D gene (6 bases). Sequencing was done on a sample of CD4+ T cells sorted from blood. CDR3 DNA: TGCGCCAGCAGCCAACCCGGGAGTTCCCACGAGCAGTACTTC. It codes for CASSQPGSSHEQYF.